Below are 18 T cell receptor beta chains sequenced from a single sample in a study of CD4+ T cells in melanoma. Sequenced by immunoSEQ multiplex PCR; TCRdb stores in-frame clones only, minus some. The table shows some 47,000 clones, with 75% to 90% occurring only once. What was sequenced was peripheral blood. All receptors come from a human donor with melanoma.

This clone appeared a single time. For the CDR3, the DNA is TGTGCCAGCAGCTTAGCCCGAACACGAACCGGGCCCTACGAGCAGTACTTC. Amino acid sequence: CASSLARTRTGPYEQYF. The V and J genes are TRBV7-9 and TRBJ2-7; D gene uncertain. The ends were cut back, 0 bases at V and 2 bases at J, with 17 bases in the middle. This CDR3 region has 17 residues. Germline V CDR1 and CDR2: SEHNR, FQNEAQ (reference sequence). The entire variable domain, with the rest obtained from reference TRBV7-9 and TRBJ2-7, is as follows: DTGVSQNPRHKITKRGQNVTFRCDPISEHNRLYWYRQTLGQGPEFLTYFQNEAQLEKSRLLSDRFSAERPKGSFSTLEIQRTEQGDSAMYLCASSLARTRTGPYEQYFGPGTRLTVT.

This clone occurred a few times. The gene calls are TRBV19 and TRBJ1-6, with 8 bases identical to TRBD1. This CDR3 is built from 14 residues. V dropped 7 bases and J dropped 12; count of bases not matched to a gene: 11. Germline V lookup: CDR1 LNHDA, CDR2 SQIVND (reference sequence). The DNA of the CDR3 is TGTGCCAGTACCCCGCTACAGGGGGGAAAACCCCTCCACTTT. Translating gives CASTPLQGGKPLHF.

This rearrangement joins TRBV18 to TRBJ2-3; D assignment may be TRBD1 or TRBD2 (6 bases each). The CDR3 is 18 amino acids. Germline CDR1 KGHSH, CDR2 LQKENI. V was trimmed by 4 bases and J by 4 bases, leaving 24 bases between them. This CDR3 reads CASSRIKQGGFSADTQYF. CDR3 DNA sequence: TGTGCCAGCTCACGAATTAAACAGGGAGGTTTTAGCGCAGATACGCAGTATTTT.

This chain joins TRBV7-3 and TRBJ2-3; 11 bases are a match to TRBD2. The germline V gene has CDR1 SGHTA and CDR2 FQGTGA. The CDR3 totals 15 residues. Trimming at V came to 5 bases and at J to 5 bases, leaving 6 bases not matched to a gene. The CDR3 here is CASSLSGGAQDTQYF. The CDR3, as DNA: TGTGCCAGCAGCCTTAGCGGGGGGGCTCAAGATACGCAGTATTTT.

The gene calls are TRBV19 and TRBJ1-4; D possibly corresponds to TRBD1 (6 bases). Between the trimmed V and J ends, which lost 6 bases and 8 bases, there was a span of 16 bases. Germline V CDR1 and CDR2: LNHDA, SQIVND (reference sequence). The CDR3 length is 14 residues. The CDR3 spells CASSPRGREEKLFF. CDR3 DNA: TGTGCCAGTAGCCCTCGGGGGCGAGAAGAAAAACTGTTTTTT.

This clone was found a few times. This sequence joins TRBV6-6 and TRBJ1-5; TRBD1 aligns across 7 bases. Germline lookup yields CDR1 MNHNY and CDR2 SVGAGI (reference sequence). The ends lost 6 bases at V and 1 base at J; junction bases unmatched: 6. The CDR3 extends over 15 amino acids. The CDR3 sequence: CASRGLQGSNQPQHF. CDR3 bases: TGTGCCAGCAGGGGTTTACAGGGGAGCAATCAGCCCCAGCATTTT.

The rearrangement uses TRBV7-8 and TRBJ2-7, with 8 bases aligning to TRBD1. CDR3 length: 16 residues. Trimming cost V 4 bases and J 2 bases; bases outside gene matches: 10. Germline assignment: CDR1 SGHVS and CDR2 FQNEAQ. This CDR3 is CASSSKLGQEPYEQYF. The DNA for the CDR3 is TGTGCCAGCAGCTCAAAGCTGGGACAGGAGCCCTACGAGCAGTACTTC.

DNA for the CDR3: TGTGCCAGCAGGGACAGGGGACCCAACTATGGCTACACCTTC. Its translation: CASRDRGPNYGYTF. The chain links TRBV2 to TRBJ1-2, with 9 bases matching TRBD1. The junction had 4 bases not matched to a gene; V was cut back by 6 bases and J by 2 bases. Germline V gene lookup returns CDR1 SNHLY and CDR2 FYNNEI. This CDR3 is built from 14 residues. Looking up the rest from reference TRBV2 and TRBJ1-2 gives the full variable domain: EPEVTQTPSHQVTQMGQEVILRCVPISNHLYFYWYRQILGQKVEFLVSFYNNEISEKSEIFDDQFSVERPDGSNFTLKIRSTKLEDSAMYFCASRDRGPNYGYTFGSGTRLTVV.

The V gene is TRBV27, the J gene TRBJ2-2; TRBD2 agrees at 14 bases. CDR1 is MNHEY, CDR2 SMNVEV, per germline (reference sequence). V shed 2 bases and J 0 bases; nucleotides not matched to a gene: 8. The CDR3 consists of 20 residues. Here the CDR3 reads CASSLLPRTSGGTNTGELFF. The CDR3 DNA reads as TGTGCCAGCAGTTTACTCCCCCGGACTAGCGGGGGGACGAACACCGGGGAGCTGTTTTTT.

The chain couples TRBV30 to TRBJ1-3; 8 bases match TRBD1. Germline V lookup: CDR1 GTSNPN, CDR2 SVGIG (reference sequence). J was trimmed by 5 bases and V by 0 bases; bases with no gene match: 3. There are 14 residues in the CDR3. In DNA form, the CDR3 reads TGTGCCTGGAGTGTACAGGGGGGGAGAAACACCATATATTTT. It encodes CAWSVQGGRNTIYF.

The V call is TRBV18, the J call TRBJ2-2, with a weak D call TRBD2 (6 bases). The CDR3 length is 16 residues. Trimming took off 2 bases at V and 4 bases at J, with 14 bases between the two ends. Germline V gene lookup returns CDR1 KGHSH and CDR2 LQKENI. The DNA for the CDR3 is TGTGCCAGCTCACCATACCTTCCCGGGGGCACCGGGGAGCTGTTTTTT. It codes for CASSPYLPGGTGELFF.

This chain joins TRBV9 and TRBJ1-6; 8 nucleotides agree with TRBD1. The V gene's germline CDR1 is SGDLS and CDR2 YYNGEE. The J segment lost 9 bases and the V segment lost 4 bases, leaving 15 bases of the junction unmatched. The CDR3 sequence is 17 residues long. CDR3 amino acids: CASSPRTGRTLGSPLHF. DNA for the CDR3: TGTGCCAGCAGCCCTCGGACAGGGCGGACCTTGGGTTCACCCCTCCACTTT.

V and J are TRBV19 and TRBJ2-2; 7 bases match TRBD2. V lost 3 bases, J lost 2 bases, and 6 bases stayed unmatched. This CDR3 is built from 16 residues. CDR1 is LNHDA and CDR2 is SQIVND in the germline V gene (reference sequence). CDR3 amino acids: CASSIWWGGNTGELFF. CDR3 bases: TGTGCCAGTAGTATTTGGTGGGGGGGTAACACCGGGGAGCTGTTTTTT.

This chain links TRBV5-4 with TRBJ1-1; no clear D. Germline V gene data show CDR1 as SGHNT and CDR2 as YYREEE (reference sequence). V lost 1 base and J 1 base, leaving 5 bases between the germline ends. The CDR3 spans 13 residues. This CDR3 reads CASSLRENTEAFF. The CDR3 DNA reads TGTGCCAGCAGCTTGCGTGAGAACACTGAAGCTTTCTTT.

V and J are TRBV18 and TRBJ2-5; TRBD2 is a possible D gene (5 bases). Trimming pared 6 bases from V and 5 bases from J, leaving 16 bases between. Germline-derived CDR1 and CDR2 are KGHSH and LQKENI. The length of the CDR3 is 14 residues. The CDR3 DNA reads TGTGCCAGCTCCCAGCAGGAGGTCGGGGAGACCCAGTACTTC. Translated, it gives CASSQQEVGETQYF.

The chain carries TRBV2 and TRBJ2-3; D may match TRBD1 or TRBD2 (5 bases each). Germline V gene lookup returns CDR1 SNHLY and CDR2 FYNNEI. Trimming removed 10 bases from V and 6 bases from J, with 29 bases in between. The CDR3 spans 17 residues. This chain's CDR3 is CANKLQGWGFDVDTQYF. Here the CDR3 DNA reads TGTGCCAATAAACTACAAGGATGGGGGTTTGATGTGGATACGCAGTATTTT. Looking up the rest from reference TRBV2 and TRBJ2-3 gives the full variable domain: EPEVTQTPSHQVTQMGQEVILRCVPISNHLYFYWYRQILGQKVEFLVSFYNNEISEKSEIFDDQFSVERPDGSNFTLKIRSTKLEDSAMYFCANKLQGWGFDVDTQYFGPGTRLTVL.

This chain uses TRBV11-2 with TRBJ1-1; a weak D match, TRBD1 (5 bases). This CDR3 spans 13 amino acids. With 1 base removed from V and 5 bases from J, the gap between germline ends came to 8 bases. Germline V gene sequence: CDR1 SGHAT, CDR2 FQNNGV. The CDR3 DNA follows: TGTGCCAGCAGCTTAGGGGAGGGGACTGAAGCTTTCTTT. Protein product: CASSLGEGTEAFF.

The chain couples TRBV9 to TRBJ1-2; D not certain. This CDR3 spans 14 amino acids. The V gene's germline CDR1 is SGDLS and CDR2 YYNGEE. V gave up 4 bases and J gave up 3 bases, with 13 bases separating them. The CDR3, as DNA: TGTGCCAGCAGCACAAGGTGGGCGGACTATGGCTACACCTTC. Its protein product is CASSTRWADYGYTF.